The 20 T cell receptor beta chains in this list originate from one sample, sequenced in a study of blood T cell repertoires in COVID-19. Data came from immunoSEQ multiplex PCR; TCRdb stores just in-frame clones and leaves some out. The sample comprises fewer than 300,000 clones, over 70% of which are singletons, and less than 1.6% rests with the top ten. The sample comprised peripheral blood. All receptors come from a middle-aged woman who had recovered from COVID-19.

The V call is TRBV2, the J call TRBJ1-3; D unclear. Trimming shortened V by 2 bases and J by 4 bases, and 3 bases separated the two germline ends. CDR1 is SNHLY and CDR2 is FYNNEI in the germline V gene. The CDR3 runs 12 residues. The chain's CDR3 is CASSELGNTIYF. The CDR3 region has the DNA TGTGCCAGCAGTGAACTAGGAAACACCATATATTTT.

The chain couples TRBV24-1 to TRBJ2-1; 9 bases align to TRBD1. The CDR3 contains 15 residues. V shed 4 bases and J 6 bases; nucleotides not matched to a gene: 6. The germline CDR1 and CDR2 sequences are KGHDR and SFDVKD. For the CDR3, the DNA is TGTGCCACCAGTGAAGGGACAGGGAGGAGCAATGAGCAGTTCTTC. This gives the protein CATSEGTGRSNEQFF.

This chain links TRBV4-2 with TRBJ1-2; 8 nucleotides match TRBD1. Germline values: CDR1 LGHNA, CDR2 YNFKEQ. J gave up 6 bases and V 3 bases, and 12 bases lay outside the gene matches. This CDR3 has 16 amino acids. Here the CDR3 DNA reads TGTGCCAGCAGCCAGGTCGGTGGACAGGGAAGGGATGGCTACACCTTC. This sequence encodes CASSQVGGQGRDGYTF.

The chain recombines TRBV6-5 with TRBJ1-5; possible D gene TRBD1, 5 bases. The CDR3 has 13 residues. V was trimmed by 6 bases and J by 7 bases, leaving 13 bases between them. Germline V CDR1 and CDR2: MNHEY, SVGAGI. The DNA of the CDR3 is TGTGCCAGCAGCTCGAACAGGTTCCAGCCCCAGCATTTT. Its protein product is CASSSNRFQPQHF.

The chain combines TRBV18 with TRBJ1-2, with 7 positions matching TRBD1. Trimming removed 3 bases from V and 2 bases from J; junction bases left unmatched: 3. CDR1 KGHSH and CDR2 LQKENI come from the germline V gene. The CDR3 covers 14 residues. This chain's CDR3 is CASSPTGENYGYTF. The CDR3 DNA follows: TGTGCCAGCTCACCTACAGGGGAGAACTATGGCTACACCTTC.

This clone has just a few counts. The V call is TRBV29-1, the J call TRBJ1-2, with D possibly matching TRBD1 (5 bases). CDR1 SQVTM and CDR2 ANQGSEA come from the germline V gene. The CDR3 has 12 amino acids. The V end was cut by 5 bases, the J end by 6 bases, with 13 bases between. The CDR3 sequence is CSVRQGGHGYTF. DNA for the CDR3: TGCAGCGTTCGGCAGGGAGGGCATGGCTACACCTTC.

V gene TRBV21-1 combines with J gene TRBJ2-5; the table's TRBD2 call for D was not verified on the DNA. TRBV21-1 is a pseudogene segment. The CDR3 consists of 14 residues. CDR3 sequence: CARGTGTRGETQYF. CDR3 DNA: TGTGCCAGGGGGACCGGGACTAGGGGAGAGACCCAGTACTTC.

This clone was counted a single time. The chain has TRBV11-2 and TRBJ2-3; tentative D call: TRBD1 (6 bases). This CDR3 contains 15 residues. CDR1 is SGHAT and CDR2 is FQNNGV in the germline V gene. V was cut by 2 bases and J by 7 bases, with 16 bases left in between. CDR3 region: CASSLIWGPGNTQYF. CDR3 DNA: TGTGCCAGCAGCTTAATCTGGGGGCCTGGGAATACGCAGTATTTT.

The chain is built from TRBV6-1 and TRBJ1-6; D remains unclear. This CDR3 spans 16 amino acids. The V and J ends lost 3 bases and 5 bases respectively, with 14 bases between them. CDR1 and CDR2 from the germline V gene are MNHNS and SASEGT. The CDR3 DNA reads TGTGCCAGCAGTGAGGGAGGCCCCTCAAATAATTCACCCCTCCACTTT. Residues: CASSEGGPSNNSPLHF.

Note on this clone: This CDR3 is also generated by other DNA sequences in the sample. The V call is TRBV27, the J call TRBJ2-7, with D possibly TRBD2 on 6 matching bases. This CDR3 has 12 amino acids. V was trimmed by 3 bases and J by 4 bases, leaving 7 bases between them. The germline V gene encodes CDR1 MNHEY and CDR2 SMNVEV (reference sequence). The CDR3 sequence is CASSLRGYEQYF. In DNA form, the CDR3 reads TGTGCCAGCAGTTTGCGGGGATACGAGCAGTACTTC.

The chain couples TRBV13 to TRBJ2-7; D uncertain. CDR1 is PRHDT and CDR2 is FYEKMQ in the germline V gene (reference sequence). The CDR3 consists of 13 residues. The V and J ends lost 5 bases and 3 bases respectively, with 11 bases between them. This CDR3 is CASSPIRSYEQYF. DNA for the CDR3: TGTGCCAGCAGCCCGATCCGTAGCTACGAGCAGTACTTC. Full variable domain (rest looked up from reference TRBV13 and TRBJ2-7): AAGVIQSPRHLIKEKRETATLKCYPIPRHDTVYWYQQGPGQDPQFLISFYEKMQSDKGSIPDRFSAQQFSDYHSELNMSSLELGDSALYFCASSPIRSYEQYFGPGTRLTVT.

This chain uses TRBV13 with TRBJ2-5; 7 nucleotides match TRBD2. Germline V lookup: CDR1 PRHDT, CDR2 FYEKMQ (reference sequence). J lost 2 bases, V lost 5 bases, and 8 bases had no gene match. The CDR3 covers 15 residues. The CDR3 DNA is TGTGCCAGCAGCGGACGGAGGGACTATCAAGAGACCCAGTACTTC. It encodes CASSGRRDYQETQYF.

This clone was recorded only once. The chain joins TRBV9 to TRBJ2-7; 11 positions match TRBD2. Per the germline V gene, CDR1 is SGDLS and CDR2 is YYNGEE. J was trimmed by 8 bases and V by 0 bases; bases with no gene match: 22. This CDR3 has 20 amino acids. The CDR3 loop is CASSVAGGQGLAALGVQQYF. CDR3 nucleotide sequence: TGTGCCAGCAGCGTAGCAGGGGGACAGGGACTAGCGGCCCTCGGGGTGCAGCAGTACTTC.

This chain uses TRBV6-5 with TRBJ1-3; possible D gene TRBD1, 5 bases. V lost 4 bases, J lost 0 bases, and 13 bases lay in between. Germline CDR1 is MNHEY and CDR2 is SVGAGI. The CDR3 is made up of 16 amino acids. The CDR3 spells CASSLHWGLSGNTIYF. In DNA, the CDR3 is TGTGCCAGCAGTTTGCACTGGGGACTCTCTGGAAACACCATATATTTT.

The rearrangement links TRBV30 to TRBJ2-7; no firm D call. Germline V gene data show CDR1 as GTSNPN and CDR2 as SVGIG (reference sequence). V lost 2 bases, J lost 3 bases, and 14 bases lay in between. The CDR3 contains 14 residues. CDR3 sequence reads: CAWSLGLRNYEQYF. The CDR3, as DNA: TGTGCCTGGAGTCTGGGCCTCCGGAACTACGAGCAGTACTTC.

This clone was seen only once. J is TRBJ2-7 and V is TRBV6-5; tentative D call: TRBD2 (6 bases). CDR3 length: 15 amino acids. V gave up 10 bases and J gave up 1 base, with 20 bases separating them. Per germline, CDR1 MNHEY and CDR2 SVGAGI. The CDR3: CATRGWRGLSYEQYF. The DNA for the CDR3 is TGTGCCACCCGAGGGTGGAGGGGACTGTCCTACGAGCAGTACTTC.

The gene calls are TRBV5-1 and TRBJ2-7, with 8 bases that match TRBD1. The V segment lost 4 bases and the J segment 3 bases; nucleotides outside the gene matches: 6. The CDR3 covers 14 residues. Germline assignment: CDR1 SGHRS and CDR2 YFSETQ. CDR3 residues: CASSLDRALYEQYF. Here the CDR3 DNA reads TGCGCCAGCAGCCTGGACAGGGCTCTCTACGAGCAGTACTTC.

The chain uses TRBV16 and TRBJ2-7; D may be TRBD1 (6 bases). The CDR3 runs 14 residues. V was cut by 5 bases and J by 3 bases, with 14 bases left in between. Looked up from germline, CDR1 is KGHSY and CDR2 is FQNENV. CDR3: CASSDTGTIYEQYF. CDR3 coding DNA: TGTGCCAGCAGCGACACCGGGACAATCTACGAGCAGTACTTC. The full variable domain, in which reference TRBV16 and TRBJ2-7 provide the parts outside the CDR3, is GEEVAQTPKHLVRGEGQKAKLYCAPIKGHSYVFWYQQVLKNEFKFLISFQNENVFDETGMPKERFSAKCLPNSPCSLEIQATKLEDSAVYFCASSDTGTIYEQYFGPGTRLTVT.

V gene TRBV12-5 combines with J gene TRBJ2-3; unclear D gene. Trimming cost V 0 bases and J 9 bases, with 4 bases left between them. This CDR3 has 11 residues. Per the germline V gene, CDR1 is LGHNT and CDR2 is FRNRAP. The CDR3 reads CASGLVYTQYF. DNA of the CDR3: TGTGCTAGTGGTTTGGTCTACACGCAGTATTTT.

This CDR3 reads CASSSGTGFYEQYF. The CDR3 bases are TGTGCCAGCAGCTCCGGGACAGGGTTCTACGAGCAGTACTTC. This chain connects TRBV5-6 to TRBJ2-7, with 9 bases identical to TRBD1. CDR1 SGHDT and CDR2 YYEEEE come from the germline V gene. CDR3 length: 14 amino acids. V was pared by 3 bases and J by 3 bases, with 4 bases of the junction left unmatched.